This T cell receptor (beta chain) was obtained from a study of blood T cell repertoires in COVID-19. The CDR3 consists of 11 residues. V gave up 6 bases and J gave up 13 bases, with 15 bases separating them. Germline CDR1 KGHSH, CDR2 LQKENI. Assay used: immunoSEQ multiplex PCR; TCRdb lists only in-frame clones, some missing. The sample carries about 64,000 clones, roughly 88% recorded once. The sample taken for sequencing was peripheral blood. The origin of this receptor is a woman aged 55-69 years with acute or convalescent COVID-19. The chain carries TRBV18 and TRBJ1-2; D gene uncertain. The CDR3 here is CASSPSDGFTF. CDR3 sequence (DNA): TGTGCCAGCTCGCCTAGCGACGGGTTCACCTTC.